The 26 T cell receptor beta chains below were found in one sample sequenced in a study of human T cells and chemical hapten exposure. A single record per CDR3 protein comes from TCRdb applying MiXCR to the RACE reads. The sample records 95,000 to 100,000 distinct CDR3 sequences, approximately 11% being singletons. Specified time point: pre-sensitization, week 0. The treatment: therapeutic diphenylcyclopropenone sensitization with weekly scalp DPC. The starting material was whole blood, obtained in connection with sensitization to the hapten diphenylcyclopropenone (DPC). The receptor set was obtained from a woman aged 55-70 years with alopecia areata. Some clones in this sample may be carry-over from other donors' samples.

This clonotype was seen at least ten times. The chain couples TRBV18 to TRBJ1-5; D gene ambiguous. The CDR3 consists of 16 residues. Looked up from germline, CDR1 is KGHSH and CDR2 is LQKENI. V gave up 0 bases and J gave up 6 bases, with 15 bases separating them. CDR3 sequence (DNA): TGTGCCAGCTCACCACCGAGGGCCCCAGTGGGTCAGCCCCAGCATTTT. The encoded protein is CASSPPRAPVGQPQHF.

This rearrangement joins TRBV10-2 to TRBJ1-1, with 9 bases aligning to TRBD1. CDR1 WSHSY and CDR2 SAAADI come from the germline V gene. V dropped 6 bases and J dropped 5; count of bases not matched to a gene: 16. The CDR3 consists of 17 residues. The CDR3 protein is CASRSGTGIVGGTEAFF. DNA of the CDR3: TGCGCCAGCAGGTCCGGGACAGGGATCGTAGGTGGAACTGAAGCTTTCTTT.

This clonotype was picked up many times. V and J are TRBV5-1 and TRBJ2-1; 8 bases are shared with TRBD2. The CDR3 is 15 residues long. Germline V gene data show CDR1 as SGHRS and CDR2 as YFSETQ. V lost 3 bases, J lost 2 bases, and 4 bases stayed unmatched. CDR3 sequence reads: CASSSLLAAYNEQFF. The CDR3 DNA is TGCGCCAGCAGCTCGCTACTAGCGGCCTACAATGAGCAGTTCTTC.

This clonotype has only a few counts. V usage is TRBV6-6 and J usage is TRBJ2-2; weak D call: TRBD1 (6 bases). Per the germline V gene, CDR1 is MNHNY and CDR2 is SVGAGI (reference sequence). The CDR3 contains 14 residues. V was clipped by 6 bases and J by 1 base, with 9 bases between them. The chain's CDR3 is CASREGGNTGELFF. The CDR3 DNA sequence: TGTGCCAGCAGGGAAGGGGGGAACACCGGGGAGCTGTTTTTT.

This clonotype was seen at least ten times. V gene TRBV29-1 combines with J gene TRBJ2-7, with D unclear. CDR1 and CDR2 (germline): SQVTM, ANQGSEA. V was trimmed by 3 bases and J by 7 bases, leaving 13 bases between them. CDR3 length: 12 amino acids. The CDR3 spells CSVEFSSTEQYF. In DNA form, the CDR3 reads TGCAGCGTTGAGTTCTCTTCTACTGAGCAGTACTTC.

The table lists this clonotype with a few counts. This CDR3 is CSLTGGRETQYF. CDR3 coding DNA: TGCAGCCTGACTGGGGGCCGAGAGACCCAGTACTTC. The rearrangement links TRBV20-1 to TRBJ2-5, with a possible D match to TRBD1 (6 bases). Germline V gives CDR1 DFQATT, CDR2 SNEGSKA (reference sequence). The CDR3 contains 12 residues.

Comments on this clonotype: This may stem from a read error, because a much larger clone lies one nucleotide away. The gene calls are TRBV10-3 and TRBJ2-1, with D tentatively TRBD2 (6 bases). CDR1 is ENHRY, CDR2 SYGVKD, per germline. The CDR3 is 17 amino acids. V was cut by 2 bases and J by 5 bases, with 19 bases left in between. The CDR3 region has the DNA TGTGCCATCAGTGAGCGGTCTTCTAGCGTGGGCCACAATGAGCAGTTCTTC. It specifies CAISERSSSVGHNEQFF.

The chain employs TRBV27 and TRBJ2-2, with D unclear. CDR1 is MNHEY and CDR2 is SMNVEV in the germline V gene (reference sequence). With 3 bases removed from V and 4 bases from J, the gap between germline ends came to 12 bases. The CDR3 has 15 residues. As DNA, the CDR3 is TGTGCCAGCAGTTTTGGTAGGGTGAGCACCGGGGAGCTGTTTTTT. As protein: CASSFGRVSTGELFF.

In its sample, this clonotype was seen a few times. This chain links TRBV29-1 with TRBJ1-4; D call uncertain. Germline CDR1 reads SQVTM; CDR2 reads ANQGSEA. This CDR3 comprises 12 residues. The V end lost 4 bases, the J end lost 3 bases, and 6 bases lay between the germline ends. CDR3 amino acids: CSVVLANEKLFF. The DNA of the CDR3 is TGCAGCGTTGTGCTGGCTAATGAAAAACTGTTTTTT.

At least ten counts were recorded for this clonotype. This chain connects TRBV15 to TRBJ1-1; 8 positions match TRBD1. CDR1 and CDR2 from the germline V gene are LNHNV and YYDKDF (reference sequence). The CDR3 contains 14 residues. The V segment lost 3 bases and the J segment 4 bases; nucleotides outside the gene matches: 4. For the CDR3, the DNA is TGTGCCACCAGCAGGGACAGGGTAGTCACTGAAGCTTTCTTT. As protein: CATSRDRVVTEAFF.

This clonotype occurred many times. V usage is TRBV11-2 and J usage is TRBJ2-3, with TRBD2 identical over 10 bases. The CDR3 extends over 15 amino acids. V lost 4 bases and J lost 3; bases outside the gene matches: 4. Germline values: CDR1 SGHAT, CDR2 FQNNGV. The CDR3 DNA sequence: TGTGCCAGCAGCTCCGGGACTAGCGTTACAGATACGCAGTATTTT. Translated: CASSSGTSVTDTQYF.

This clonotype was observed many times. The chain joins TRBV12-3 or TRBV12-4 to TRBJ1-5, with 10 bases fitting TRBD1. The J segment lost 8 bases and the V segment lost 3 bases, leaving 1 base of the junction unmatched. This CDR3 region has 13 residues. The CDR3 sequence is CASSFGTGEPQHF. DNA of the CDR3: TGTGCCAGCAGTTTTGGGACAGGGGAGCCCCAGCATTTT.

In its sample, this clonotype was seen many times. The chain carries TRBV7-9 and TRBJ1-1; D gene ambiguous. The germline V and J ends were trimmed by 3 bases and 1 base, with 6 bases remaining between them. There are 13 residues in the CDR3. Per germline, CDR1 SEHNR and CDR2 FQNEAQ (reference sequence). The CDR3 region has the DNA TGTGCCAGCAGCTTTATGGGGAACACTGAAGCTTTCTTT. Its translation: CASSFMGNTEAFF.

The rearrangement links TRBV7-2 to TRBJ1-6; D may be TRBD1 (5 bases). Germline assignment: CDR1 SGHTA and CDR2 FQGNSA. CDR3 size: 17 residues. Trimming took 1 base from V and 5 from J, leaving 15 bases between them. CDR3 residues: CASSLDFGAGNNSPLHF. The CDR3 DNA sequence: TGTGCCAGCAGCTTAGATTTCGGGGCAGGGAATAATTCACCCCTCCACTTT. The variable domain in full, with the rest retrieved from reference TRBV7-2 and TRBJ1-6, is GAGVSQSPSNKVTEKGKDVELRCDPISGHTALYWYRQSLGQGLEFLIYFQGNSAPDKSGLPSDRFSAERTGGSVSTLTIQRTQQEDSAVYLCASSLDFGAGNNSPLHFGNGTRLTVT.

This clonotype was counted ten times or more. The rearrangement uses TRBV7-2 and TRBJ2-2; D gene uncertain. Germline V lookup: CDR1 SGHTA, CDR2 FQGNSA. The V end lost 2 bases, the J end lost 0 bases, and 4 bases lay between the germline ends. CDR3 length: 14 residues. The CDR3 region has the DNA TGTGCCAGCAGCTTATTCACGAACACCGGGGAGCTGTTTTTT. Amino acids: CASSLFTNTGELFF.

This clonotype has more than one count but fewer than ten. In DNA, the CDR3 is TGTGCCAGCAGTTTAGGACGGGAACCCCCAGATACGCAGTATTTT. Encoded protein: CASSLGREPPDTQYF. The chain recombines TRBV6-5 with TRBJ2-3, with D possibly being TRBD2 (5 bases). This CDR3 has 15 residues. Germline CDR1 reads MNHEY; CDR2 reads SVGAGI. V was pared by 4 bases and J by 4 bases, with 15 bases between.

This chain uses TRBV7-9 with TRBJ1-5; D remains ambiguous. This CDR3 is built from 13 residues. Germline V gives CDR1 SEHNR, CDR2 FQNEAQ (reference sequence). Trimming shortened V by 5 bases and J by 4 bases, and 9 bases separated the two germline ends. CDR3 region: CASSQDGNQPQHF. CDR3 coding DNA: TGTGCCAGCAGCCAGGACGGGAATCAGCCCCAGCATTTT. The full variable domain, with the rest looked up from reference TRBV7-9 and TRBJ1-5, is DTGVSQNPRHKITKRGQNVTFRCDPISEHNRLYWYRQTLGQGPEFLTYFQNEAQLEKSRLLSDRFSAERPKGSFSTLEIQRTEQGDSAMYLCASSQDGNQPQHFGDGTRLSIL.

The chain uses TRBV10-3 and TRBJ2-6; unclear D gene. The V end was cut by 8 bases, the J end by 1 base, with 15 bases between. CDR3 size: 16 residues. CDR1 is ENHRY and CDR2 is SYGVKD in the germline V gene. CDR3 protein: CAISKAGLSGANVLTF. The CDR3 coding sequence is TGTGCCATCTCTAAAGCTGGCCTTTCTGGGGCCAACGTCCTGACTTTC.

The chain couples TRBV3-1 to TRBJ2-5; the D gene is possibly TRBD2 (6 bases). The CDR3 is 14 amino acids. Trimming took 4 bases from V and 9 from J, leaving 18 bases between them. Germline lookup yields CDR1 LGHDT and CDR2 YNNKEL (reference sequence). The chain's CDR3 is CASSPHSDWEAQYF. CDR3 nucleotide sequence: TGTGCCAGCAGCCCTCACTCGGATTGGGAGGCCCAGTACTTC.

This clonotype was detected a few times. This chain connects TRBV3-1 to TRBJ2-1; TRBD1 might be the D (5 bases). V was pared by 2 bases and J by 4 bases, with 6 bases between. CDR1 is LGHDT, CDR2 YNNKEL, per germline (reference sequence). The CDR3 is made up of 13 amino acids. In nucleotides, the CDR3 is TGTGCCAGCAGCCAAAGACAGTACAATGAGCAGTTCTTC. It yields the protein CASSQRQYNEQFF.

The V and J genes are TRBV29-1 and TRBJ2-4; D is undetermined. The CDR3 spans 14 residues. Deletions cut 7 bases from V and 3 bases from J, with 16 bases between. CDR1 and CDR2 from the germline V gene are SQVTM and ANQGSEA. CDR3 nucleotide sequence: TGCAGCGCTGCTGGGGTCTTGGGCAAAAACATTCAGTACTTC. This gives the protein CSAAGVLGKNIQYF.

The table lists this clonotype with many counts. The rearrangement joins TRBV4-1 to TRBJ1-4, with 9 bases identical to TRBD1. V was pared by 3 bases and J by 7 bases, with 12 bases of the junction left unmatched. Germline-derived CDR1 and CDR2 are MGHRA and YSYEKL. This CDR3 comprises 17 residues. The CDR3 bases are TGCGCCAGCAGCCACAAAACGTCGGGACAGGGTGTTGAAAAACTGTTTTTT. Translated: CASSHKTSGQGVEKLFF.

The J gene is TRBJ2-3, the V gene TRBV29-1; 7 bases are a match to TRBD1. After removal of 7 bases from V and 0 bases from J, the junction contained 4 bases not matched to a gene. Germline CDR1 and CDR2: SQVTM and ANQGSEA. This CDR3 spans 13 amino acids. CDR3 DNA sequence: TGCAGCGGGTGGACAGGAAGCACAGATACGCAGTATTTT. Translation: CSGWTGSTDTQYF.

This clonotype was detected ten times or more. V is TRBV6-6 and J is TRBJ1-6; no clear D gene. The CDR3 length is 14 residues. CDR1 is MNHNY, CDR2 SVGAGI, per germline (reference sequence). Between the trimmed V and J ends, which lost 6 bases and 7 bases, there was a span of 13 bases. The CDR3 DNA reads as TGTGCCAGCAGACCCAGGAATCAGAATTCACCCCTCCACTTT. Translation: CASRPRNQNSPLHF.

The J gene is TRBJ2-7, the V gene TRBV19; unclear D gene. V lost 5 bases and J 2 bases, leaving 10 bases between the germline ends. CDR1 and CDR2 from the germline V gene are LNHDA and SQIVND (reference sequence). There are 13 residues in the CDR3. CDR3 residues: CASSVGGPYEQYF. The CDR3 nucleotides read TGTGCCAGTAGTGTAGGCGGCCCCTACGAGCAGTACTTC.

The rearrangement links TRBV20-1 to TRBJ1-2; D remains ambiguous. V lost 5 bases and J 8 bases, leaving 18 bases between the germline ends. The germline gives CDR1 DFQATT, CDR2 SNEGSKA (reference sequence). The CDR3 totals 13 residues. The CDR3 protein is CSAQLSTGYGYTF. DNA of the CDR3: TGCAGTGCTCAACTATCTACGGGATACGGCTACACCTTC.